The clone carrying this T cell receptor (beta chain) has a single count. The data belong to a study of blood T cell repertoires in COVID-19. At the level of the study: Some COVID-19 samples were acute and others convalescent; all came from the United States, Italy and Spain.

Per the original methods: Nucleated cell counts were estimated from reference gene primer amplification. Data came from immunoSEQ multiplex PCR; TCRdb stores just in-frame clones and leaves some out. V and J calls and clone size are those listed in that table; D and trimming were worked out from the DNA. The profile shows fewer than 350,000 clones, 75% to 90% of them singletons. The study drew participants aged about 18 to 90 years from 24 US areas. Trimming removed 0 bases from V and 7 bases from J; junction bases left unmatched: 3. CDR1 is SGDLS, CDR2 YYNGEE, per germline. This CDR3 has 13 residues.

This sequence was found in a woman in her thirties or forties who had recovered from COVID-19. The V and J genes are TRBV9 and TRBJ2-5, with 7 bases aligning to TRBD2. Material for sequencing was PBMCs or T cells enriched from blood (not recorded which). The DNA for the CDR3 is TGTGCCAGCAGCGTAGGGGAGGGACGGACCCAGTACTTC. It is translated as CASSVGEGRTQYF.